This T cell receptor (beta chain) was found in a study of cytomegalovirus exposure and HLA in healthy donors. It was with 60 Vbeta and 13 Jbeta primers that the PCR ran. Clones were read by immunoSEQ multiplex PCR, and TCRdb kept only the in-frame ones, dropping some. The data show fewer than 100,000 clones, approximately 80% seen once. Study results and limitations: The authors later found most CMV-associated TCR beta chains appeared HLA-restricted. Links to common viral pathogens appeared, in a later analysis, for several of the most significant clusters. Most TCR beta V segments were productive about 90% or about 30% of the time in an earlier analysis. Accurate HLA-A and HLA-B prediction from TCR beta sequences was reported for most subjects.

In germline, CDR1 is DFQATT, CDR2 SNEGSKA (reference sequence). This CDR3 has 11 residues. V shed 8 bases and J 10 bases; nucleotides not matched to a gene: 9. Concerning this clone itself: The antigen remains undetermined.

This chain links TRBV20-1 with TRBJ2-3; 7 bases align to TRBD2. The clonotype was recovered from a woman in her thirties or forties in good health and CMV-seropositive. What was sequenced was PBMCs. The CDR3 DNA follows: TGCAGTCCGACTAGCAGCCGTGCGCAGTATTTT. This codes for CSPTSSRAQYF.